These 9 T cell receptor beta chains originate from one sample sequenced in a study of beta chain features in type 1 diabetes. TCRB transcripts that were expressed got sequenced, as all of the isolated RNA had been reverse transcribed. Clones were sequenced by immunoSEQ multiplex PCR, and TCRdb holds only the in-frame ones, with some missing. The table lists over 120,000 clones, more than 9% of them singletons. The sequencing input was naive CD4+ T cells from blood. The receptor source for this set is a man younger than 35 in good health.

The chain links TRBV5-1 to TRBJ2-3; 9 bases are shared with TRBD1. The CDR3 is 14 amino acids. Germline values: CDR1 SGHRS, CDR2 YFSETQ. Trimming at V came to 4 bases and at J to 14 bases, leaving 14 bases not matched to a gene. As DNA, the CDR3 is TGCGCCAGCAGCCCGGACCGTGGGACAGGGCGGTCGTATTTT. Translated, it gives CASSPDRGTGRSYF.

The chain employs TRBV30 and TRBJ2-1, with D unresolved. The germline CDR1 and CDR2 sequences are GTSNPN and SVGIG (reference sequence). The CDR3 runs 10 residues. The V end was cut by 2 bases, the J end by 15 bases, with 11 bases between. This CDR3 is CAWSSYFPFF. In DNA, the CDR3 is TGTGCCTGGAGTAGCTATTTTCCGTTCTTC.

This clone was detected a few times. The rearrangement uses TRBV18 and TRBJ2-7, with 9 bases identical to TRBD1. Germline values: CDR1 KGHSH, CDR2 LQKENI. After removal of 0 bases from V and 2 bases from J, the junction contained 8 bases not matched to a gene. The length of the CDR3 is 17 residues. CDR3 bases: TGTGCCAGCTCACCACCGGTTGGACAGGGGCAAGCCTACGAGCAGTACTTC. Amino acid sequence: CASSPPVGQGQAYEQYF.

This clone came up a few times. The chain links TRBV29-1 to TRBJ2-7; tentative D call: TRBD2 (5 bases). The germline CDR1 and CDR2 sequences are SQVTM and ANQGSEA. V gave up 4 bases and J gave up 3 bases, with 13 bases separating them. CDR3 size: 13 residues. The CDR3 nucleotides are TGCAGCGTTGGAGAAGGACTTAACTACGAGCAGTACTTC. Translating gives CSVGEGLNYEQYF.

The chain has TRBV18 and TRBJ1-2, with 9 bases fitting TRBD1. J lost 5 bases, V lost 3 bases, and 1 base had no gene match. From germline, CDR1 is KGHSH and CDR2 LQKENI. The CDR3 runs 13 residues. For the CDR3, the DNA is TGTGCCAGCTCACCCGGACAGGGGTATGGCTACACCTTC. It translates to CASSPGQGYGYTF. The whole variable domain, filled in from reference TRBV18 and TRBJ1-2, reads NAGVMQNPRHLVRRRGQEARLRCSPMKGHSHVYWYRQLPEEGLKFMVYLQKENIIDESGMPKERFSAEFPKEGPSILRIQQVVRGDSAAYFCASSPGQGYGYTFGSGTRLTVV.

This clone was observed a few times. This chain joins TRBV7-2 and TRBJ2-2, with 7 bases fitting TRBD1. The CDR3 has 15 amino acids. The V gene's germline CDR1 is SGHTA and CDR2 FQGNSA. The trim removed 5 bases at V and 5 bases at J, leaving 8 bases unmatched. The CDR3 spells CASSLRDRHTGELFF. Written as DNA, the CDR3 is TGTGCCAGCAGCCTAAGGGACAGACATACCGGGGAGCTGTTTTTT.

This clone was observed a few times. The J gene is TRBJ1-5, the V gene TRBV4-1; 8 nucleotides match TRBD1. V shed 0 bases, J shed 6 bases, and the junction held 10 bases outside the gene matches. Germline assignment: CDR1 MGHRA and CDR2 YSYEKL. The length of the CDR3 is 17 residues. CDR3 in DNA: TGCGCCAGCAGCCAAGATCAACGGCAGGGGGCATTTCAGCCCCAGCATTTT. It encodes CASSQDQRQGAFQPQHF.

The V call is TRBV30, the J call TRBJ2-4; D ambiguous. The CDR3 is 12 amino acids. Germline values: CDR1 GTSNPN, CDR2 SVGIG (reference sequence). Trimming took 2 bases from V and 3 from J, leaving 5 bases between them. The CDR3 protein is CAWSFGKNIQYF. As DNA, the CDR3 is TGTGCCTGGAGTTTCGGCAAAAACATTCAGTACTTC.

The V call is TRBV27, the J call TRBJ1-2; TRBD1 might be the D (6 bases). The V gene's germline CDR1 is MNHEY and CDR2 SMNVEV (reference sequence). CDR3 length: 14 amino acids. Trimming removed 6 bases from V and 0 bases from J, with 11 bases in between. The CDR3 coding sequence is TGTGCCAGCAGACAGGGCCCGGCTAACTATGGCTACACCTTC. Amino acids: CASRQGPANYGYTF.